This TCR beta chain derives from a study of a mutant IDH1 vaccine in newly diagnosed glioma (dated by TCRdb to about 2021). For the wider study: Vaccination was initiated 4-6 weeks after radiotherapy alone, or concurrently with temozolomide cycles in the chemotherapy-containing groups. The approximately 32 treated patients were approximately 60% male and roughly 40% female, with a mean age of about 38 years. Before enrollment, most patients had been given radiochemotherapy with temozolomide as standard therapy, while the rest had received either radiotherapy alone or temozolomide alone. The week-35 safety follow-up was designated visit V12, and the week-47 end of study was designated visit V13. Peripheral blood was collected at six visits: V03 (baseline), V05, V07, V10, V12 and V13. For exploratory analyses, longitudinal TCRB deep sequencing was carried out in 25 treated patients wherever samples were available.

The time point label for this specimen denotes: week 35, safety follow-up. A 20-mer mutant IDH1 peptide at 300 micrograms in Montanide made up each vaccine dose, which was injected subcutaneously together with topical imiquimod. Patients were given eight vaccinations, in weeks 1, 3, 5, 7, 11, 15, 19 and 23, which matched visits V03 through V10. All donors had newly diagnosed IDH1-mutant astrocytomas of WHO grade 3 or 4 that showed loss of nuclear ATRX. The samples were drawn from NOA16, a multicentre, single-arm, open-label phase I trial in Germany that tested a mutant IDH1 peptide vaccine in humans for the first time. The DNeasy Blood and Tissue Kit was used to extract genomic DNA from EDTA blood for TCRB sequencing. Beyond this particular receptor, the publication reports: The authors stated that sample limitations prevented analyses of patient blood samples from being reproduced. Immune responses induced by the vaccine were seen in around 94% of patients across multiple MHC alleles. Selection of PBMC samples for TCRB deep sequencing was based on availability. No apparent relationship was observed between pseudoprogression and alterations in the top peripheral T cell clonotypes detected by TCRB sequencing.

With respect to this clone: This clone's antigen is unknown. Base-call qualities are not available, and no considerably larger clone is one nucleotide away.

The library was generated by the immunoSEQ multiplex PCR assay. The hsTCRB Kit was used according to the manufacturer's protocol to amplify rearranged TCR beta chain sequences. TCRB libraries were sequenced on an Illumina MiSeq. Per the original workflow: Demultiplexing, trimming and gene mapping were performed with the kit vendor's proprietary platform. The source is immuneACCESS, and TCRdb retained only in-frame sequences with V and J called. Part of the clones is not carried over; for the studies checked, unresolved V genes explain less than half of this, and the remainder is unexplained. V, J and clone size reflect that table, while D and trimming were determined from the DNA. This sample holds roughly 60,000 clones; roughly 74% were observed only once. The top ten hold roughly 5% of the sample. The CDR3 starts with the cysteine, ends with the phenylalanine, and has 13 residues. Only CDR3 DNA remains: 39 bases, in frame from the first base. The junction shows trimming of 6 bases on V and 5 bases on J, plus 10 bases between the germline ends. Reading the germline V gene (reference sequence) gives CDR1 WNHNN and CDR2 SYGVQD.

Specimen: PBMCs, collected from a glioma patient whose treatment included an IDH1 peptide vaccine. This receptor was obtained from a man between 50 and 59 years old with glioma. This receptor chain uses TRBV10-1 and TRBJ2-2; no confident D gene assignment can be made. CDR3 loop: CASRPALTGELFF. The DNA sequence is given as TGCGCCAGCAGACCCGCCCTTACCGGGGAGCTGTTTTTT.